One and the same sample provided the 15 T cell receptor beta chains below, sequenced in a study of identical twins. TCRdb re-derived calls from the 5' RACE reads in MiXCR, one entry per CDR3 protein. The repertoire includes around 1.7 million distinct CDR3 sequences, less than 40% of them detected once, and less than 0.35% sits in the top ten. Sample: cord blood. These receptor sequences come from a newborn girl in good health.

This clonotype was observed at least ten times. The chain carries TRBV20-1 and TRBJ2-7; D not resolved. Trimming cost V 6 bases and J 3 bases, with 6 bases left between them. The V gene's germline CDR1 is DFQATT and CDR2 SNEGSKA (reference sequence). This CDR3 contains 10 residues. Written as DNA, the CDR3 is TGCAGTGCGGTAGACTACGAGCAGTACTTC. Protein product: CSAVDYEQYF.

This clonotype was detected many times. The chain uses TRBV24-1 and TRBJ2-3; TRBD1 is a possible D gene (6 bases). The germline V gene encodes CDR1 KGHDR and CDR2 SFDVKD. The CDR3 totals 14 residues. Trimming removed 3 bases at V and 6 bases at J, with 12 bases between. The CDR3 here is CATSDPGQTDTQYF. CDR3 sequence (DNA): TGTGCCACCAGTGATCCCGGACAGACCGATACGCAGTATTTT.

This clonotype was observed a handful of times. The V and J genes are TRBV14 and TRBJ1-4; D uncertain. Germline loops: CDR1 SGHDN, CDR2 FVKESK. V gave up 3 bases and J gave up 12 bases, with 11 bases separating them. The CDR3 runs to 12 residues. This CDR3 reads CASSHHRRELFF. DNA of the CDR3: TGTGCCAGCAGCCACCATCGGAGGGAACTGTTTTTT.

V gene TRBV19 combines with J gene TRBJ2-1; 7 nucleotides line up with TRBD1. The assigned J gene may be wrong: the sequence end matches TRBJ2-7 better. CDR3 length: 14 residues. CDR1 and CDR2 from the germline V gene are LNHDA and SQIVND (reference sequence). CDR3 region: CASSPGGTYNEQYF. The CDR3 DNA reads as TGTGCCAGTAGCCCAGGGGGAACCTACAATGAGCAGTACTTC.

The gene calls are TRBV12-5 and TRBJ1-1; a weak D match, TRBD1 (5 bases). CDR3 size: 15 residues. The germline V and J ends were trimmed by 1 base and 3 bases, with 12 bases remaining between them. The germline V gene encodes CDR1 LGHNT and CDR2 FRNRAP. The CDR3 protein is CASGLENGGDTEAFF. The CDR3 nucleotides read TGTGCTAGTGGTTTGGAGAACGGGGGAGACACTGAAGCTTTCTTT.

This clonotype was counted between two and nine times. The J gene is TRBJ1-2, the V gene TRBV10-3, with TRBD1 as a possible D gene (6 bases). CDR1 is ENHRY and CDR2 is SYGVKD in the germline V gene. Deletions cut 6 bases from V and 8 bases from J, with 13 bases between. The CDR3 spans 12 residues. DNA for the CDR3: TGTGCCATCAGCTCCTCAGGGGAAGGCTACACCTTC. Residues: CAISSSGEGYTF.

This clonotype came up a few times. The chain links TRBV28 to TRBJ1-5; 9 nucleotides match TRBD1. Germline trimming cut 6 bases from V and 1 base from J; bases unmatched to any gene: 4. CDR3 length: 15 amino acids. Per germline, CDR1 MDHEN and CDR2 SYDVKM. CDR3 bases: TGTGCCAGCAGATACAGGGGGCGAAGCAATCAGCCCCAGCATTTT. Protein sequence: CASRYRGRSNQPQHF. The full variable domain, its missing parts supplied by reference TRBV28 and TRBJ1-5, is DVKVTQSSRYLVKRTGEKVFLECVQDMDHENMFWYRQDPGLGLRLIYFSYDVKMKEKGDIPEGYSVSREKKERFSLILESASTNQTSMYLCASRYRGRSNQPQHFGDGTRLSIL.

This clonotype was seen more than once but under ten times. The rearrangement links TRBV12-3 or TRBV12-4 to TRBJ1-3; D perhaps matches TRBD1 (5 bases). V gave up 3 bases and J gave up 2 bases, with 8 bases separating them. The CDR3 has 14 amino acids. CDR3 DNA: TGTGCCAGCAGTTTCGGGGGAGCTGGAAACACCATATATTTT. The encoded protein is CASSFGGAGNTIYF.

The J gene is TRBJ2-3, the V gene TRBV5-1, with a possible D match to TRBD2 (7 bases). With 1 base removed from V and 5 bases from J, the gap between germline ends came to 17 bases. CDR1 SGHRS and CDR2 YFSETQ come from the germline V gene. The CDR3 has 16 residues. The CDR3 spells CASSLLSSGGGDTQYF. DNA of the CDR3: TGCGCCAGCAGCTTGTTATCTAGCGGAGGGGGAGATACGCAGTATTTT.

This clonotype has just a few counts. The V and J genes are TRBV24-1 and TRBJ2-5; D is tentatively TRBD1 or TRBD2 (5 bases each). Trimming removed 3 bases from V and 6 bases from J, with 7 bases in between. The germline V gene has CDR1 KGHDR and CDR2 SFDVKD. The CDR3 sequence is 12 residues long. The CDR3 loop is CATSDQGQTQYF. As DNA, the CDR3 is TGTGCCACCAGTGATCAGGGACAGACCCAGTACTTC.

Only a few counts were recorded for this clonotype. The chain is built from TRBV4-2 and TRBJ1-4; 7 nucleotides agree with TRBD1. Losses at the gene ends were 1 base for V and 6 bases for J; bases not matched to a gene: 5. CDR3 length: 15 residues. Germline CDR1 is LGHNA and CDR2 is YNFKEQ. For the CDR3, the DNA is TGTGCCAGCAGCCAAGTCTGGCAGGGGGATGAAAAACTGTTTTTT. Encoded protein: CASSQVWQGDEKLFF.

This chain connects TRBV12-3 or TRBV12-4 to TRBJ2-1, with 10 positions matching TRBD2. This CDR3 comprises 17 residues. Trimming took 5 bases from V and 1 from J; bases not matched to a gene: 8. The CDR3 here is CASSVSGLAFSYNEQFF. The DNA of the CDR3 is TGTGCCAGCAGTGTCTCGGGACTAGCGTTTTCCTACAATGAGCAGTTCTTC.

About this clonotype: Its ends do not fully match the called genes, so a read error is possible. V usage is TRBV13 and J usage is TRBJ2-1, with 11 bases fitting TRBD2. Germline V gene data show CDR1 as PRHDT and CDR2 as FYEKMQ (reference sequence). This CDR3 has 16 residues. This chain's CDR3 is CASSLAGTSGYSEQFF. The CDR3 DNA reads TGTGCCAGCAGCTTAGCAGGGACTAGCGGCTACAGTGAGCAGTTCTTC.

In its sample, this clonotype was seen once. The chain recombines TRBV2 with TRBJ2-1; 11 nucleotides align to TRBD2. Germline CDR1 reads SNHLY; CDR2 reads FYNNEI. The CDR3 length is 15 residues. With V trimmed by 7 bases and J by 4 bases, 6 bases remained unmatched. CDR3 sequence reads: CASIEGTSGYNEQFF. CDR3 sequence (DNA): TGTGCCAGCATAGAAGGGACTAGCGGTTACAATGAGCAGTTCTTC.

The genes are TRBV2 and TRBJ2-1; the match to TRBD2 covers 10 bases. The DNA end lines up better with TRBJ2-7; the J call may be wrong. CDR1 SNHLY and CDR2 FYNNEI come from the germline V gene. This CDR3 is 15 amino acids long. The CDR3 DNA reads as TGTGCCAACTCGGGCAGCGGGGGGGCCTACAATGAGCAGTACTTC. Translated, it gives CANSGSGGAYNEQYF.